The rows below give T cell receptor beta chains drawn from one sample of a study of control samples from healthy donors and cancer patients. Only in-frame clones appear in the TCRdb table, and some are missing; sequencing was by immunoSEQ multiplex PCR. The sample has around 190,000 clones; the top ten hold roughly 2%. The source material was blood. The receptors come from a woman younger than 45 in good health. Both conserved end residues are part of each CDR3. The D gene is left open where the match is weak.

j_call: TRBJ2-4; v_call: TRBV5-1; d_call: .; cdr3_nt: TGCGCCAGCAGCTTAGGTGAGGGCAGGGGAGCCAAAAACATTCAGTACTTC; cdr3_aa: CASSLGEGRGAKNIQYF
j_call: TRBJ2-7; v_call: TRBV11-3; d_call: TRBD1; cdr3_nt: TGTGCCAGCAGTCCAAGGGACAGACGTGACGAGCAGTACTTC; cdr3_aa: CASSPRDRRDEQYF
j_call: TRBJ1-2; v_call: TRBV7-6; d_call: .; cdr3_nt: TGTGCCAGCAGCTTAGGAACCGGAGGGGGGGGAGGCTACACCTTC; cdr3_aa: CASSLGTGGGGGYTF
j_call: TRBJ1-6; v_call: TRBV9; d_call: .; cdr3_nt: TGTGCCAGCAGCCCCGGACCGGGGGAGATTAATTCACCCCTCCACTTT; cdr3_aa: CASSPGPGEINSPLHF
j_call: TRBJ1-2; v_call: TRBV7-2; d_call: TRBD1; cdr3_nt: TGTGCCAGCAGCTTCACGACAGGGGGCGCTGGCTACACCTTC; cdr3_aa: CASSFTTGGAGYTF
j_call: TRBJ1-5; v_call: TRBV19; d_call: .; cdr3_nt: TGTGCCACTAACTCAGCTTCTTATAGCAATCAGCCCCAGCATTTT; cdr3_aa: CATNSASYSNQPQHF
j_call: TRBJ2-7; v_call: TRBV5-1; d_call: .; cdr3_nt: TGCGCCAGCAGACTCACAGGGTATCGCGAGCAGTACTTC; cdr3_aa: CASRLTGYREQYF
j_call: TRBJ2-1; v_call: TRBV5-1; d_call: .; cdr3_nt: TGCGCCAGCCGACTCCCGGGCAATGAGCAGTTCTTC; cdr3_aa: CASRLPGNEQFF
j_call: TRBJ1-5; v_call: TRBV4-1; d_call: .; cdr3_nt: TGCGCCAGCAGCCCTCAATGGGGCCCTAATCAGCCCCAGCATTTT; cdr3_aa: CASSPQWGPNQPQHF
j_call: TRBJ1-2; v_call: TRBV7-9; d_call: .; cdr3_nt: TGTGCCAGCAGCTTAGTGGTCCAGGAGGGCTACACCTTC; cdr3_aa: CASSLVVQEGYTF
j_call: TRBJ2-1; v_call: TRBV27; d_call: TRBD2; cdr3_nt: TGTGCCAGCAGTTTACGGGGGGGAGGGAGGAATGAGCAGTTCTTC; cdr3_aa: CASSLRGGGRNEQFF
j_call: TRBJ1-5; v_call: TRBV5-5; d_call: .; cdr3_nt: TGTGCCAGCAGCTCGTCAGGAAATCAGCCCCAGCATTTT; cdr3_aa: CASSSSGNQPQHF
j_call: TRBJ2-2; v_call: TRBV11-3; d_call: TRBD2; cdr3_nt: TGTGCCAGCAGCGTTAGCGGGGACAACGGGGAGCTGTTTTTT; cdr3_aa: CASSVSGDNGELFF
j_call: TRBJ1-6; v_call: TRBV5-4; d_call: TRBD1; cdr3_nt: TGTGCCAGCAGCTTTGGACAGGGCAATTCACCCCTCCACTTT; cdr3_aa: CASSFGQGNSPLHF
j_call: TRBJ2-3; v_call: TRBV5-1; d_call: .; cdr3_nt: TGCGCCAGCAGCTTGGACCTGGGTCCCAGCACAGATACGCAGTATTTT; cdr3_aa: CASSLDLGPSTDTQYF
j_call: TRBJ1-6; v_call: TRBV6-5; d_call: TRBD1; cdr3_nt: TGTGCCAGCAGTTACGCGGGACAGGGATATAATTCACCCCTCCACTTT; cdr3_aa: CASSYAGQGYNSPLHF
j_call: TRBJ2-3; v_call: TRBV3-1/TRBV3-2; d_call: .; cdr3_nt: TGTGCCAGCAGTCCCCCTACTCTCCCGAGGACGCAGTATTTT; cdr3_aa: CASSPPTLPRTQYF
j_call: TRBJ2-1; v_call: TRBV30; d_call: TRBD1; cdr3_nt: TGTGCCTGGGGGAGGACAGGGGATCAGTTCTTC; cdr3_aa: CAWGRTGDQFF
j_call: TRBJ2-2; v_call: TRBV28; d_call: .; cdr3_nt: TGTGCCAGCAGTTTTTCCCTTAACACCGGGGAGCTGTTTTTT; cdr3_aa: CASSFSLNTGELFF
j_call: TRBJ2-5; v_call: TRBV10-1; d_call: TRBD2; cdr3_nt: TGCGCCAGCAGACCGGGACTAGCGACGGAGACCCAGTACTTC; cdr3_aa: CASRPGLATETQYF
j_call: TRBJ1-5; v_call: TRBV19; d_call: .; cdr3_nt: TGTGCCAGTACCCTTGGACGGGCCAGCAATCAGCCCCAGCATTTT; cdr3_aa: CASTLGRASNQPQHF
j_call: TRBJ1-4; v_call: TRBV28; d_call: .; cdr3_nt: TGTGCCAGCAGTTTATTACAGGGTTCGGGCGAAAAACTGTTTTTT; cdr3_aa: CASSLLQGSGEKLFF